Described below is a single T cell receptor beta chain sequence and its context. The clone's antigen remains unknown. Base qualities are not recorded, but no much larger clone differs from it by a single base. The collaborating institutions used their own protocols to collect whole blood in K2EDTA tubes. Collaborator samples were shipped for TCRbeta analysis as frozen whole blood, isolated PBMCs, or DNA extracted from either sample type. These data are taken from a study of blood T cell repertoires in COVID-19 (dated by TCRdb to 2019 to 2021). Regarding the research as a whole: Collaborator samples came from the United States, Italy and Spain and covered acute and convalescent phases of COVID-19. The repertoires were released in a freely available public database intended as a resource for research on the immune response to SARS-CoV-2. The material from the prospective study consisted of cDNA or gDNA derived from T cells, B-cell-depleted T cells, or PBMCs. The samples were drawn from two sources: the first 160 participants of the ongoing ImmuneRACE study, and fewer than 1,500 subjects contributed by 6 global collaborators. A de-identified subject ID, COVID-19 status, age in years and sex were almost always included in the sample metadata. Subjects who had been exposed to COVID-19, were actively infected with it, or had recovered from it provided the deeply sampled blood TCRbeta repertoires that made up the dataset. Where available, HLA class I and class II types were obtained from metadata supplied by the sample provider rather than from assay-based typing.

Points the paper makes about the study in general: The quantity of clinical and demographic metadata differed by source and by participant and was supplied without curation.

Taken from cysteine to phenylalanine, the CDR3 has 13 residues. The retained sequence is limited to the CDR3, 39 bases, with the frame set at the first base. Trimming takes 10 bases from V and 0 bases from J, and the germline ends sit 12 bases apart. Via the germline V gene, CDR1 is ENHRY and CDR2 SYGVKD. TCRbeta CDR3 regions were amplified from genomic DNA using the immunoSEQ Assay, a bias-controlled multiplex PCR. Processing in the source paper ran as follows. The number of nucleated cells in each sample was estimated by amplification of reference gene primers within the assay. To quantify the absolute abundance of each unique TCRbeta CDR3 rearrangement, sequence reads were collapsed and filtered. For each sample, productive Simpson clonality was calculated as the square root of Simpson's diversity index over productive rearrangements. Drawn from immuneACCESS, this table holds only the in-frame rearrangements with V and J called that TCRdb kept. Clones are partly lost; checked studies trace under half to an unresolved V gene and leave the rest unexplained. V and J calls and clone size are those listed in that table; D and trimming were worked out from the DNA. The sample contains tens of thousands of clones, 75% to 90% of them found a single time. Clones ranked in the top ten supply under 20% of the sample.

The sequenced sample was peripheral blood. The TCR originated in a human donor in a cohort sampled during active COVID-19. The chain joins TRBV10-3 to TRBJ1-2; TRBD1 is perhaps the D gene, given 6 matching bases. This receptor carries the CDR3 CATGDKANYGYTF. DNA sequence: TGTGCCACTGGGGACAAAGCTAACTATGGCTACACCTTC.